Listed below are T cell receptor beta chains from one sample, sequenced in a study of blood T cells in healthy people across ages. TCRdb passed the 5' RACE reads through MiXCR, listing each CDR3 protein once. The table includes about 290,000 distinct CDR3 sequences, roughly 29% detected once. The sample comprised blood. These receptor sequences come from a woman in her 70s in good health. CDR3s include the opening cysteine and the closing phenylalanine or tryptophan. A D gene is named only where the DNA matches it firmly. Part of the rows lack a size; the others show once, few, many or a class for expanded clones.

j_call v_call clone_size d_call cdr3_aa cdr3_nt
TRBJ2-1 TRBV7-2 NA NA CASSSNLYNEQFF TGTGCCAGCAGCTCGAACCTGTACAATGAGCAGTTCTTC
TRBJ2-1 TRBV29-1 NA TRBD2 CSVEPAGGLYNEQFF TGCAGCGTTGAACCAGCGGGAGGGCTATACAATGAGCAGTTCTTC
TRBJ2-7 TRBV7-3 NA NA CASSTPPPKRDEQYF TGTGCCAGCAGCACGCCGCCCCCAAAGCGCGACGAGCAGTACTTC
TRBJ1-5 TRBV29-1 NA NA CSVSQGKDQPQHF TGCAGCGTTAGCCAGGGGAAGGATCAGCCCCAGCATTTT
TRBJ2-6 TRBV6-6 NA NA CASSNRKSGANVLTF TGTGCCAGCAGCAACCGGAAATCTGGGGCCAACGTCCTGACTTTC
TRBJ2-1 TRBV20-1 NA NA CSASPGPRTYNEQFF TGCAGTGCTAGCCCGGGACCTAGGACCTACAATGAGCAGTTCTTC
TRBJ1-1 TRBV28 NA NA CASSFYGAGGTEAFF TGTGCCAGCAGTTTTTACGGGGCAGGAGGCACTGAAGCTTTCTTT
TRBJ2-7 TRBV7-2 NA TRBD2 CASSSWTSGGAYEQYF TGTGCCAGCAGCTCTTGGACTAGCGGGGGGGCCTACGAGCAGTACTTC
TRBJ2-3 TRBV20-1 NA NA CSARKEENTDTQYF TGCAGTGCTAGAAAAGAAGAAAACACAGATACGCAGTATTTT
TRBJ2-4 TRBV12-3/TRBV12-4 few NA CASSLIGYLAKNIQYF TGTGCCAGCAGTTTGATCGGATATCTAGCCAAAAACATTCAGTACTTC
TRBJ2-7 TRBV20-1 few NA CSAKAPLWKGEQYF TGCAGTGCTAAAGCGCCATTATGGAAGGGTGAGCAGTACTTC
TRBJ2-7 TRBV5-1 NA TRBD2 CASRLAEPSFYEQYF TGCGCCAGCAGGCTAGCGGAACCATCATTTTACGAGCAGTACTTC
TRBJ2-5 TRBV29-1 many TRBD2 CSVQPGLAEVETQYF TGCAGCGTCCAACCGGGACTAGCGGAGGTGGAGACCCAGTACTTC
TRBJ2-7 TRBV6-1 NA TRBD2 CASRWTSAYEQYF TGTGCCAGCAGGTGGACTAGCGCCTACGAGCAGTACTTC
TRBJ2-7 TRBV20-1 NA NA CSARGLTGSGEGEQYF TGCAGTGCTAGAGGTTTAACAGGGTCTGGCGAAGGCGAGCAGTACTTC
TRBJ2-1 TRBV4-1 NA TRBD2 CASSQAGLDNEQFF TGCGCCAGCAGCCAAGCAGGACTAGATAATGAGCAGTTCTTC
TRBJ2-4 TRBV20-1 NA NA CSASVDKNIQYF TGCAGTGCTAGCGTTGACAAAAACATTCAGTACTTC
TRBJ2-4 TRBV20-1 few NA CSASYLVLAKNIQYF TGCAGTGCTAGCTACCTAGTACTAGCCAAAAACATTCAGTACTTC
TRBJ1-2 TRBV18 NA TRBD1 CASSPPTGGVGYTF TGTGCCAGCTCACCACCCACAGGGGGCGTTGGCTACACCTTC
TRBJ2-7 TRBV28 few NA CASLRDGYSYEQYF TGTGCCAGCTTAAGGGACGGTTACTCCTACGAGCAGTACTTC
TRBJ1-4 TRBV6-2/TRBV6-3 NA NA CASSSGLLNEKLFF TGTGCCAGCAGTTCCGGCCTCCTAAATGAAAAACTGTTTTTT
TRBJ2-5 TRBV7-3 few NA CASSSNGGSGETQYF TGTGCCAGCAGCTCCAATGGGGGTTCGGGGGAGACCCAGTACTTC
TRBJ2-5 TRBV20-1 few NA CSANFLPTGVRRQETQYF TGCAGTGCCAATTTTTTGCCGACGGGAGTAAGGAGGCAAGAGACCCAGTACTTC
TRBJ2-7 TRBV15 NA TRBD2 CATSIGGGSYEQYF TGTGCCACCAGCATCGGAGGCGGGAGCTACGAGCAGTACTTC
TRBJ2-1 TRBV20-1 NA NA CSGLAGTAYNEQFF TGCAGTGGCCTAGCCGGGACTGCCTACAATGAGCAGTTCTTC
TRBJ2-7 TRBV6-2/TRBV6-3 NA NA CASLASLAYEQYF TGTGCCAGCCTGGCTTCCCTAGCCTACGAGCAGTACTTC
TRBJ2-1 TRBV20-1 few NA CSANYPGTGSNEQFF TGCAGTGCCAACTACCCCGGGACCGGGTCCAATGAGCAGTTCTTC
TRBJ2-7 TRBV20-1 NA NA CSARELALEGYEQYF TGCAGTGCTAGAGAGTTGGCGCTAGAGGGATACGAGCAGTACTTC
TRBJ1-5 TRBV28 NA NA CASRIGGSYGDQPQHF TGTGCCAGCAGAATCGGGGGCAGTTATGGGGATCAGCCCCAGCATTTT
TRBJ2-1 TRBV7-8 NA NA CASSLLRTVKSYNEQFF TGCGCCAGCAGCTTACTCAGGACAGTAAAATCCTACAATGAGCAGTTCTTC
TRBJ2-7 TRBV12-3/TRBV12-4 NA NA CASSHNDGKKEYF TGTGCCAGCAGCCACAATGACGGGAAGAAGGAGTACTTC
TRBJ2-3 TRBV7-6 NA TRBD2 CASSLGAGADTQYF TGTGCCAGCAGCTTAGGAGCGGGGGCAGATACGCAGTATTTT
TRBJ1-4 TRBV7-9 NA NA CASSSSDSTNEKLFF TGTGCCAGCAGCTCATCAGATTCAACTAATGAAAAACTGTTTTTT
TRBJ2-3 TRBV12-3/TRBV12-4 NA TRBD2 CASSPWTSAGPDTQYF TGTGCCAGCAGTCCGTGGACTAGCGCCGGCCCAGATACGCAGTATTTT
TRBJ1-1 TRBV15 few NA CATSRDNLGNTEAFF TGTGCCACCAGCAGAGACAACCTCGGGAACACTGAAGCTTTCTTT
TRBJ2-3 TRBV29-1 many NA CSGHKWDTQYF TGCAGCGGCCATAAATGGGATACGCAGTATTTT
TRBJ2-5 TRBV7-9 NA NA CASSPQPGLLKGETQYF TGTGCCAGCAGCCCGCAACCGGGACTCCTAAAGGGCGAGACCCAGTACTTC
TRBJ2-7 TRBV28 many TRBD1 CASRMTGRFYEQYF TGTGCCAGCAGGATGACAGGGCGTTTCTACGAGCAGTACTTC
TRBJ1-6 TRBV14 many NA CASSASGSGRSPLHF TGTGCCAGCAGTGCCAGTGGGTCTGGACGGTCACCCCTCCACTTT
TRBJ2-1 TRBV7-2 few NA CASSFAHEQFF TGTGCCAGCAGTTTTGCTCATGAGCAGTTCTTC
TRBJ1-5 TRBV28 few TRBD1 CASRTGGDDQPQHF TGTGCCAGCAGGACAGGGGGCGACGATCAGCCCCAGCATTTT
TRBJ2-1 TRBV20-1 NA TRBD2 CSVPPRGRTPYNEQFF TGCAGTGTTCCGCCTCGCGGGAGGACCCCTTACAATGAGCAGTTCTTC
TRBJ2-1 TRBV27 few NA CASSLDGLETNEQFF TGTGCCAGCAGTTTAGACGGGCTAGAGACGAATGAGCAGTTCTTC
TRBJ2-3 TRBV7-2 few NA CASSLAGGDTQYF TGTGCCAGCAGCTTAGCGGGGGGAGATACGCAGTATTTT